Listed below are T cell receptor beta chains from one sample, sequenced in a study of breast tumors, draining lymph nodes, adjacent tissues. TCRdb fed the multiplex PCR reads into MiXCR, producing one record per CDR3 protein. The sample holds about 140,000 distinct CDR3 sequences, 30% to 35% seen once. The sequencing input was axillary lymph node tissue. These receptors were taken from a female donor with breast cancer. Some clones in this sample may be carry-over from other donors' samples. The CDR3 runs from the conserved cysteine through the conserved F or W. A D gene is named only where the DNA matches it firmly. Size is stated for part of the rows, as once, few or many counts, or as a class when the clone is expanded.

TRBD1	TRBJ1-2	many	TRBV20-1	CSANGQGNYGYTF	TGCAGTGCAAACGGACAGGGGAACTATGGCTACACCTTC
.	TRBJ2-5	many	TRBV18	CASSHGVARETQYF	TGTGCCAGCTCCCACGGAGTAGCTCGAGAGACCCAGTACTTC
.	TRBJ1-6	many	TRBV5-1	CASSLVQGGNSPLHF	TGCGCCAGCAGCTTAGTACAGGGTGGTAATTCACCCCTCCACTTT
.	TRBJ2-7	many	TRBV30	CAWSRQEDSYEQYF	TGTGCCTGGAGTAGACAGGAAGACTCCTACGAGCAGTACTTC
.	TRBJ2-3	many	TRBV10-1	CASRDPGDTQYF	TGCGCCAGCAGGGACCCCGGGGATACGCAGTATTTT
.	TRBJ1-1	.	TRBV20-1	CSARGGGGTEAFF	TGCAGTGCTAGAGGGGGGGGGGGCACTGAAGCTTTCTTT
TRBD1	TRBJ2-1	.	TRBV2	CASSLDRGSDEQFF	TGTGCCAGCAGCTTGGACAGGGGGAGCGATGAGCAGTTCTTC
.	TRBJ2-1	many	TRBV6-6	CASSYLAGGYNEQFF	TGTGCCAGCAGTTACTTGGCAGGAGGTTACAATGAGCAGTTCTTC
.	TRBJ1-2	.	TRBV5-6	CASSLVRGGATAF	TGTGCCAGCAGCTTAGTGCGAGGAGGGGCCACCGCCTTC
.	TRBJ2-1	.	TRBV29-1	CSSPSGLNEQFF	TGCAGCTCACCATCGGGCCTCAATGAGCAGTTCTTC
TRBD1	TRBJ2-7	many	TRBV2	CASSDPGQGSYEQYF	TGTGCCAGCAGTGACCCGGGACAGGGGTCCTACGAGCAGTACTTC
.	TRBJ1-2	.	TRBV7-3	CASSPFGGAYGYTF	TGTGCCAGCAGCCCTTTTGGGGGCGCCTATGGCTACACCTTC
TRBD1	TRBJ2-5	.	TRBV27	CASSSGTGHSETQYF	TGTGCCAGCAGTTCCGGGACAGGGCATTCGGAGACCCAGTACTTC